The 23 T cell receptor beta chains given below trace back to one sample, sequenced in a study of T cell responses to AZD1222 COVID-19 vaccine. Measured with immunoSEQ multiplex PCR; TCRdb has only the in-frame clones, and not every one. The sample lists around 84,000 clones, roughly nine tenths seen once, with around 1.5% in the top ten. Sequencing was performed on peripheral blood, taken on day 0 of AZD1222 vaccination. Receptors were obtained from an adult in good health.

This chain joins TRBV14 and TRBJ2-2, with D uncertain. This CDR3 contains 13 residues. Trimming took 1 base from V and 5 from J, leaving 5 bases between them. Germline CDR1 SGHDN, CDR2 FVKESK. CDR3 DNA sequence: TGTGCCAGCAGCCAAGTGGTAACCGGGGAGCTGTTTTTT. Protein sequence: CASSQVVTGELFF.

The chain recombines TRBV5-6 with TRBJ2-1; D might be TRBD2 (5 bases). The CDR3 runs 17 residues. The V end lost 4 bases, the J end lost 3 bases, and 20 bases lay between the germline ends. CDR1 is SGHDT, CDR2 YYEEEE, per germline. CDR3 DNA: TGTGCCAGCAGCCCAGACACCGGGAACCACTACTACAATGAGCAGTTCTTC. Protein sequence: CASSPDTGNHYYNEQFF.

The genes are TRBV11-1 and TRBJ1-1, with 8 nucleotides matching TRBD1. This CDR3 spans 14 amino acids. With V trimmed by 6 bases and J by 1 base, 4 bases remained unmatched. CDR1 and CDR2 (germline): SGHAT, FQDESV (reference sequence). The CDR3 here is CASSLDRGNTEAFF. As DNA, the CDR3 is TGTGCCAGCAGTCTAGACAGGGGGAACACTGAAGCTTTCTTT.

J is TRBJ2-5 and V is TRBV7-2; TRBD2 agrees at 7 bases. Germline CDR1 SGHTA, CDR2 FQGNSA. The CDR3 loop spans 14 amino acids. Trimming at V came to 3 bases and at J to 4 bases, leaving 5 bases not matched to a gene. CDR3 in DNA: TGTGCCAGCAGCTTTGGCGGGAGAGGAGAGACCCAGTACTTC. It specifies CASSFGGRGETQYF. The whole variable domain, filled in from reference TRBV7-2 and TRBJ2-5, reads GAGVSQSPSNKVTEKGKDVELRCDPISGHTALYWYRQSLGQGLEFLIYFQGNSAPDKSGLPSDRFSAERTGGSVSTLTIQRTQQEDSAVYLCASSFGGRGETQYFGPGTRLLVL.

The gene calls are TRBV13 and TRBJ2-7, with 13 nucleotides matching TRBD2. The V segment lost 5 bases and the J segment 3 bases; nucleotides outside the gene matches: 7. CDR3 size: 16 residues. CDR1 is PRHDT and CDR2 is FYEKMQ in the germline V gene (reference sequence). CDR3 amino acids: CASSPPGLAGLYEQYF. The CDR3 DNA follows: TGTGCCAGCAGCCCGCCGGGACTAGCGGGACTCTACGAGCAGTACTTC.

The chain joins TRBV19 to TRBJ2-1; D is ambiguous. This CDR3 has 16 amino acids. Per germline, CDR1 LNHDA and CDR2 SQIVND (reference sequence). The V gene lost 3 bases and the J gene lost 7 bases, with 19 bases spanning the gap. DNA for the CDR3: TGTGCCAGTAGTATCCCCCATACACATGACGGGAATGAGCAGTTCTTC. Its protein is CASSIPHTHDGNEQFF.

Concerning this clone: Other DNA sequences in this sample translate to the same CDR3. This chain uses TRBV24-1 with TRBJ2-5; D possibly corresponds to TRBD2 (6 bases). Germline V gene sequence: CDR1 KGHDR, CDR2 SFDVKD. The CDR3 is 15 residues long. With 2 bases removed from V and 3 bases from J, the gap between germline ends came to 12 bases. This CDR3 reads CATSDSRGGEETQYF. In DNA form, the CDR3 reads TGTGCCACCAGTGATTCGCGGGGAGGCGAAGAGACCCAGTACTTC.

The chain employs TRBV5-1 and TRBJ1-1; D not certain. V lost 1 base, J lost 2 bases, and 3 bases lay in between. Germline CDR1 is SGHRS and CDR2 is YFSETQ. The CDR3 covers 12 residues. CDR3 nucleotides: TGCGCCAGCAGCTTGAGAAACACTGAAGCTTTCTTT. Encoded protein: CASSLRNTEAFF.

This clone was seen a handful of times. The chain joins TRBV6-5 to TRBJ1-3; D unclear. Germline V lookup: CDR1 MNHEY, CDR2 SVGAGI. V lost 4 bases and J 3 bases, leaving 13 bases between the germline ends. The CDR3 is 15 residues long. The CDR3: CASSLTALGGNTIYF. CDR3 nucleotide sequence: TGTGCCAGCAGTTTAACAGCTTTGGGTGGAAACACCATATATTTT.

The gene calls are TRBV10-3 and TRBJ2-7, with TRBD2 matching 8 bases. CDR3 length: 16 residues. The V and J ends lost 7 bases and 0 bases, in that order; junction bases with no gene match: 11. Looked up from germline, CDR1 is ENHRY and CDR2 is SYGVKD. Here the CDR3 DNA reads TGTGCCATCACGGGGGGGAGCGGATTGAGCTCCTACGAGCAGTACTTC. Translated: CAITGGSGLSSYEQYF.

This clone occurred once. V usage is TRBV6-4 and J usage is TRBJ1-1, with D possibly being TRBD1 (6 bases). Trimming left V 9 bases short and J 3 bases short, with 17 bases between. The germline CDR1 and CDR2 sequences are MRHNA and SNTAGT. The length of the CDR3 is 14 residues. CDR3 region: CARPWGARYTEAFF. CDR3 coding DNA: TGTGCCAGACCCTGGGGGGCAAGGTACACTGAAGCTTTCTTT.

The chain couples TRBV10-1 to TRBJ1-1; 9 bases map to TRBD1. Germline V gene lookup returns CDR1 WNHNN and CDR2 SYGVQD (reference sequence). After removal of 0 bases from V and 6 bases from J, the junction contained 5 bases not matched to a gene. The CDR3 totals 15 residues. The DNA for the CDR3 is TGCGCCAGCAGTGAGTCGGGACAGGGAATCGCTGAAGCTTTCTTT. Its translation: CASSESGQGIAEAFF.

This clone was recorded only once. This chain links TRBV6-6 with TRBJ1-4; no firm D call. CDR3 length: 11 residues. The V end was cut by 2 bases, the J end by 7 bases, with 2 bases between. Germline V gene data show CDR1 as MNHNY and CDR2 as SVGAGI (reference sequence). Here the CDR3 DNA reads TGTGCCAGCAGTTACGGTGAAAAACTGTTTTTT. This codes for CASSYGEKLFF.

V gene TRBV3-1 (or the pseudogene TRBV3-2) combines with J gene TRBJ1-5, with D maybe TRBD1 (5 bases). Germline CDR1 reads LGHDT; CDR2 reads YNNKEL (reference sequence). The CDR3 length is 15 residues. Trimming shortened V by 4 bases and J by 0 bases, and 10 bases separated the two germline ends. CDR3 amino acids: CASSRGGDSNQPQHF. The CDR3 DNA follows: TGTGCCAGCAGCCGTGGGGGTGATAGCAATCAGCCCCAGCATTTT.

The CDR3 loop reads CASSSIGTVNYGYTF. In DNA form, the CDR3 reads TGTGCCAGCAGCTCCATAGGGACTGTCAACTATGGCTACACCTTC. The V and J genes are TRBV7-9 and TRBJ1-2, with D possibly being TRBD1 (5 bases). This CDR3 has 15 residues. Trimming cost V 4 bases and J 2 bases, with 14 bases left between them. Germline V lookup: CDR1 SEHNR, CDR2 FQNEAQ (reference sequence).

The rearrangement joins TRBV5-1 to TRBJ1-6; no reliable D call. Trimming shortened V by 4 bases and J by 6 bases, and 8 bases separated the two germline ends. The CDR3 loop spans 13 amino acids. In germline, CDR1 is SGHRS, CDR2 YFSETQ. The CDR3 DNA is TGCGCCAGCAGCCAGTTCAGTAATTCACCCCTCCACTTT. Its protein is CASSQFSNSPLHF.

The J gene is TRBJ1-3, the V gene TRBV4-2, with D maybe TRBD1 (5 bases). The CDR3 is 14 residues long. Per the germline V gene, CDR1 is LGHNA and CDR2 is YNFKEQ. Deletions cut 4 bases from V and 2 bases from J, with 9 bases between. The CDR3 coding sequence is TGTGCCAGCAGCCTCCAGGGTACTGGAAACACCATATATTTT. This gives the protein CASSLQGTGNTIYF.

The sample holds a few counts of this clone. This chain joins TRBV27 and TRBJ1-5, with D unresolved. V dropped 1 base and J dropped 2 bases, with 6 bases sitting between them. CDR1 is MNHEY, CDR2 SMNVEV, per germline (reference sequence). This CDR3 is 14 amino acids long. The CDR3 DNA is TGTGCCAGCAGTTTATTATACGGCAATCAGCCCCAGCATTTT. Residues: CASSLLYGNQPQHF.

CDR3 protein: CASSRPEGWEQFF. The CDR3, as DNA: TGTGCCAGTAGTAGGCCCGAAGGGTGGGAGCAGTTCTTC. The rearrangement links TRBV19 to TRBJ2-1; no definite D call. The V gene's germline CDR1 is LNHDA and CDR2 SQIVND (reference sequence). V lost 4 bases and J 10 bases, leaving 14 bases between the germline ends. CDR3 length: 13 residues.

In nucleotides, the CDR3 is TGTGCCAGCAGTTTGGGACAGCTCGACAATGAGCAGTTCTTC. Protein product: CASSLGQLDNEQFF. The V call is TRBV27, the J call TRBJ2-1; TRBD1 aligns across 7 bases. V shed 3 bases, J shed 5 bases, and the junction held 4 bases outside the gene matches. Germline CDR1 and CDR2: MNHEY and SMNVEV (reference sequence). CDR3 length equals 14 residues.

This chain uses TRBV5-1 with TRBJ1-3; 9 nucleotides align to TRBD1. Trimming removed 7 bases from V and 1 base from J; junction bases left unmatched: 9. The CDR3 is 16 amino acids. Per the germline V gene, CDR1 is SGHRS and CDR2 is YFSETQ. The DNA for the CDR3 is TGCGCCAGCGGGACAGGGTCAGGGATTTCTGGAAACACCATATATTTT. This codes for CASGTGSGISGNTIYF.

This clone appeared a single time. The chain couples TRBV9 to TRBJ1-3; D is undetermined. This CDR3 contains 16 residues. With 0 bases removed from V and 4 bases from J, the gap between germline ends came to 14 bases. Germline assignment: CDR1 SGDLS and CDR2 YYNGEE. The CDR3 is CASSVAADSTGNTIYF. In DNA, the CDR3 is TGTGCCAGCAGCGTAGCTGCGGACTCAACCGGAAACACCATATATTTT.

The chain is built from TRBV4-3 and TRBJ1-3; weak D call: TRBD1 (6 bases). The ends were cut back, 2 bases at V and 2 bases at J, with 10 bases in the middle. This CDR3 is 15 amino acids long. Germline CDR1 reads LGHNA; CDR2 reads YSLEER. The CDR3 nucleotides read TGCGCCAGCAGCCAAACGACAGGAACTGGAAACACCATATATTTT. Encoded protein: CASSQTTGTGNTIYF.